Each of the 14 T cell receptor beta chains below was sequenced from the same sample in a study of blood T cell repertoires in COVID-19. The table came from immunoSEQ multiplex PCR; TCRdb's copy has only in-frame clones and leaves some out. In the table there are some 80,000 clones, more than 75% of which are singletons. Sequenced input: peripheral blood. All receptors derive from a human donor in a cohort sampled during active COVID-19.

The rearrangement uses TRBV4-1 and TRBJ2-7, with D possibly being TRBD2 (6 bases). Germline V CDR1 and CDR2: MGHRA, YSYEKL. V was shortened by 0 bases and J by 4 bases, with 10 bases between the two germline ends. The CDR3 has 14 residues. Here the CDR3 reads CASSQEPGRYEQYF. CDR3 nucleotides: TGCGCCAGCAGCCAAGAACCAGGGAGGTACGAGCAGTACTTC.

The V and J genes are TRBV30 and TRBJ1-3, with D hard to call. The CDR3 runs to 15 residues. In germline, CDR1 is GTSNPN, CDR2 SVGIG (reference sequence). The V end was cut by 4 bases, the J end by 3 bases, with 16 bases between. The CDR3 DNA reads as TGTGCCTGGACCGGTCAAGGAGGTCATGGAAACACCATATATTTT. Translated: CAWTGQGGHGNTIYF.

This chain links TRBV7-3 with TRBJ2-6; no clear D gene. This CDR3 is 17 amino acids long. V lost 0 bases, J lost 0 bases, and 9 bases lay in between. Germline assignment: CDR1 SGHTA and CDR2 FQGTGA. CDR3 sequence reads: CASSLTVATSGANVLTF. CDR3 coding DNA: TGTGCCAGCAGCTTAACGGTAGCCACCTCTGGGGCCAACGTCCTGACTTTC.

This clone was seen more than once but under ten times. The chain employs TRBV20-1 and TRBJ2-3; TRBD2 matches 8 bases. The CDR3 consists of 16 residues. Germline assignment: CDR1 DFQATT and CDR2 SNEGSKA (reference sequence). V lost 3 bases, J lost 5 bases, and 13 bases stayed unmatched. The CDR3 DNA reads TGCAGTGCTAGTCTTCCTAGCGGGTCGTTAAGAGATACGCAGTATTTT. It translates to CSASLPSGSLRDTQYF.

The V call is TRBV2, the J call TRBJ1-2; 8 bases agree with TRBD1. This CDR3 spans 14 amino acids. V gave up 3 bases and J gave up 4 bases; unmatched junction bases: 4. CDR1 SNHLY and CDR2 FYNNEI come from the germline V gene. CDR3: CASSEQGAPYGYTF. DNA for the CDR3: TGTGCCAGCAGTGAGCAGGGGGCCCCCTATGGCTACACCTTC.

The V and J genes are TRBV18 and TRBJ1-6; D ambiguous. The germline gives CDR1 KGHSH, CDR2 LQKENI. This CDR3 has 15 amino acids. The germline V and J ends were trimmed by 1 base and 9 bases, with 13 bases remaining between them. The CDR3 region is CASSPLREWGSPLHF. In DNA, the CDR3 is TGTGCCAGCTCACCACTGAGGGAATGGGGTTCACCCCTCCACTTT.

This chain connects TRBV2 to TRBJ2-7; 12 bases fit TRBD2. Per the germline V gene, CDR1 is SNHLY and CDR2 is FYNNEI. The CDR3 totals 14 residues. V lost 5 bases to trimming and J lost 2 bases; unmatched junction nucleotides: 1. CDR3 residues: CASSLAGGPYEQYF. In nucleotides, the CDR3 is TGTGCCAGCAGTCTAGCGGGAGGGCCCTACGAGCAGTACTTC.

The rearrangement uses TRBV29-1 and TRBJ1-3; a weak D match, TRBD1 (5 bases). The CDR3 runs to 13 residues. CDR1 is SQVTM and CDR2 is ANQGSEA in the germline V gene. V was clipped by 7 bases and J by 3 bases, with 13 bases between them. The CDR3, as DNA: TGCAGCGCGAGGGGCGTGGATGGAAACACCATATATTTT. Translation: CSARGVDGNTIYF.

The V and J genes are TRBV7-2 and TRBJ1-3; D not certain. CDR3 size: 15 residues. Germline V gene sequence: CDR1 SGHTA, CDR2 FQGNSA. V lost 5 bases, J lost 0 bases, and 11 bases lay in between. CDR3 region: CASSPRRSSGNTIYF. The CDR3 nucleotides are TGTGCCAGCAGCCCCCGCCGGAGCTCTGGAAACACCATATATTTT.

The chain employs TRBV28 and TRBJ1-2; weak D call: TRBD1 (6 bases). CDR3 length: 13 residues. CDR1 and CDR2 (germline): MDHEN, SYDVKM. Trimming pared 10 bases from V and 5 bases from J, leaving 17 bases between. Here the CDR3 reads CATVGGARYGYTF. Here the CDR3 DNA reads TGTGCCACCGTGGGGGGGGCGCGGTATGGCTACACCTTC.

This CDR3 is CASRKTSGDSTDTQYF. In nucleotides, the CDR3 is TGTGCCAGCAGAAAGACTAGCGGGGATAGCACAGATACGCAGTATTTT. The V call is TRBV6-4, the J call TRBJ2-3; TRBD2 matches 11 bases. With 6 bases clipped from V and 0 bases from J, the junction kept 5 bases outside the gene matches. The CDR3 runs 16 residues. Germline CDR1 is MRHNA and CDR2 is SNTAGT.

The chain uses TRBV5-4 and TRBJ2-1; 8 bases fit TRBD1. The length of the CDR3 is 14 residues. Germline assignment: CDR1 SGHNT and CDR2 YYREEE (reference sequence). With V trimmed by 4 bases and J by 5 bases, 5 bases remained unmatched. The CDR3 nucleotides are TGTGCCAGCAGCATTCAGGGGGCGCACAATGAGCAGTTCTTC. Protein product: CASSIQGAHNEQFF.

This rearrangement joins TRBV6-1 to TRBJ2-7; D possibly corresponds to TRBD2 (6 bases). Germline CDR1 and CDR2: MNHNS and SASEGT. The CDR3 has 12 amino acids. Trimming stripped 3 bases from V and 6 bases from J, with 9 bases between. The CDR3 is CASSEAGSEQYF. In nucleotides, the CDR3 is TGTGCCAGCAGTGAGGCGGGGAGCGAGCAGTACTTC.

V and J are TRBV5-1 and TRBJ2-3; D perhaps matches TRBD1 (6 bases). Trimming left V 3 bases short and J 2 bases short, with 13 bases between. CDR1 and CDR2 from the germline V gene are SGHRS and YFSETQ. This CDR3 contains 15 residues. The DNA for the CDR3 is TGCGCCAGCAGCTCAGGACAGATCCTCACAGATACGCAGTATTTT. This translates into CASSSGQILTDTQYF.